Sequencing of this T cell receptor beta chain was carried out in a study of T cells in Graves' hyperthyroidism and ophthalmopathy. Amplified TCR beta CDR3 regions derived from RNA transcripts. Carried out on the TCR CDR3, a first-round RT-PCR used the HTBI primer set. TCRdb ran MiXCR on the multiplex PCR reads and lists one entry per CDR3 protein. The sample has roughly 380,000 distinct CDR3 sequences; under 20% are singletons. CDR1 MNHEY and CDR2 SVGAGI come from the germline V gene. After removal of 2 bases from V and 6 bases from J, the junction contained 3 bases not matched to a gene. This CDR3 is built from 14 residues. This clonotype has a handful of counts. Graves' hyperthyroidism showing no ophthalmopathy progression within 18 months was considered stable. This sample holds PBMCs from roughly 10 ml fresh peripheral blood.

The chain is built from TRBV6-5 and TRBJ1-2, with 10 bases identical to TRBD1. Sequencing was performed on blood. This receptor was obtained from a woman aged 18 to 35 with Graves' hyperthyroidism. Written as DNA, the CDR3 is TGTGCCAGCAGTTACCGCGACAGGGGGCATGGCTACACCTTC. Translating it yields CASSYRDRGHGYTF.